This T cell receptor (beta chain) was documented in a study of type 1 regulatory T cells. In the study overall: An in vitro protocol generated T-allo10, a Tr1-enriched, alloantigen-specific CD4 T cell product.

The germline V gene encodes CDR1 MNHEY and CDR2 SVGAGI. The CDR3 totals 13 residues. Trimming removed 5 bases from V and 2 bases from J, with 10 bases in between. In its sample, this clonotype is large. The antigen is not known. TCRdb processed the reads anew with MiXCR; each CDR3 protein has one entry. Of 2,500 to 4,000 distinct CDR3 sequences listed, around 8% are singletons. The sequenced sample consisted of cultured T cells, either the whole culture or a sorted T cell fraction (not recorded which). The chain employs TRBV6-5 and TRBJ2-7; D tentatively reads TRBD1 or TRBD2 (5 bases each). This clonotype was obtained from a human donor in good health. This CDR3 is CASSGTLAYEQYF. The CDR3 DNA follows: TGTGCCAGCAGTGGGACCCTAGCCTACGAGCAGTACTTC.